This T cell receptor (beta chain) was sequenced in a study of blood T cell repertoires in COVID-19. Authors' analysis steps: From reference gene primer amplification, estimates of nucleated cell counts were derived. TCRdb's table, derived via immunoSEQ multiplex PCR, lists solely in-frame clones and lacks some. That table supplies the V and J calls and clone size; D and trimming were determined from the DNA. The profile covers over 130,000 clones, with over 80% appearing a single time and 9.5% to 12% taken by the ten largest. Looked up from germline, CDR1 is SGHTA and CDR2 is FQGNSA. V lost 4 bases, J lost 0 bases, and 5 bases stayed unmatched. The CDR3 loop spans 15 amino acids.

Sample: peripheral blood. The source of this sequence is a woman older than 75 with acute or convalescent COVID-19. The chain uses TRBV7-2 and TRBJ2-7; 8 positions agree with TRBD1. CDR3 in amino acids: CASSSRTGSSYEQYF. CDR3 nucleotides: TGTGCCAGCAGCTCTCGGACAGGGAGCTCCTACGAGCAGTACTTC.